This passage covers 30 T cell receptor beta chains from one sample sequenced in a study of cytomegalovirus exposure and HLA in healthy donors. PCR was performed using 60 Vbeta and 13 Jbeta primers. The data were produced by immunoSEQ multiplex PCR, yet TCRdb's version contains in-frame clones alone and is incomplete. Of about 140,000 clones listed, over 65% are singletons. The sample taken for sequencing was PBMCs. The receptors come from a female donor in good health and CMV-seronegative.

The chain has TRBV5-4 and TRBJ1-2; TRBD1 aligns across 9 bases. This CDR3 is built from 17 residues. The germline V gene has CDR1 SGHNT and CDR2 YYREEE (reference sequence). The V and J ends lost 4 bases and 7 bases, in that order; junction bases with no gene match: 17. The CDR3 sequence is CASSPPGQGAQSRGYTF. CDR3 DNA sequence: TGTGCCAGCAGCCCGCCGGGACAGGGCGCCCAGTCTCGTGGCTACACCTTC.

The genes are TRBV7-2 and TRBJ1-6; tentatively, D is TRBD1 (5 bases). This CDR3 contains 13 residues. Germline CDR1 reads SGHTA; CDR2 reads FQGNSA. V shed 6 bases and J shed 6 bases, with 9 bases lying between them. CDR3 DNA sequence: TGTGCCAGCAGAGGGGCGATTAATTCACCCCTCCACTTT. Translation: CASRGAINSPLHF.

The CDR3 spells CASSLQAPDTEAFF. The CDR3 bases are TGCGCCAGCAGCTTGCAGGCCCCTGACACTGAAGCTTTCTTT. The gene calls are TRBV5-1 and TRBJ1-1; D gene ambiguous. The V and J ends lost 1 base and 3 bases respectively, with 10 bases between them. CDR1 and CDR2 from the germline V gene are SGHRS and YFSETQ. The CDR3 spans 14 residues.

This clone was picked up a small number of times. CDR3 coding DNA: TGTGCCAGCAGCTCTCAGGGCGCCCCCGAAGAGACCCAGTACTTC. This codes for CASSSQGAPEETQYF. The chain links TRBV11-2 to TRBJ2-5; a possible D gene is TRBD1 (5 bases). The V gene lost 4 bases and the J gene lost 3 bases, with 15 bases spanning the gap. This CDR3 spans 15 amino acids. Germline V gives CDR1 SGHAT, CDR2 FQNNGV.

This clone was detected once. The chain is built from TRBV7-3 and TRBJ1-2; a possible D gene is TRBD1 (5 bases). The V and J ends lost 5 bases and 6 bases respectively, with 16 bases between them. Germline CDR1 is SGHTA and CDR2 is FQGTGA. The CDR3 is made up of 14 amino acids. The CDR3 reads CASSQTVSGDGYTF. CDR3 nucleotide sequence: TGTGCCAGCAGCCAGACAGTCTCGGGGGATGGCTACACCTTC.

The V gene is TRBV6-1, the J gene TRBJ2-3; D unclear. Trimming took 5 bases from V and 7 from J, leaving 13 bases between them. There are 13 residues in the CDR3. Germline V gene data show CDR1 as MNHNS and CDR2 as SASEGT. The CDR3 nucleotides read TGTGCCAGCAGTCCGACTCCCACGAATACGCAGTATTTT. This codes for CASSPTPTNTQYF.

The chain links TRBV6-1 to TRBJ2-1; 9 nucleotides match TRBD2. V was pared by 6 bases and J by 7 bases, with 10 bases of the junction left unmatched. The CDR3 has 15 residues. CDR1 and CDR2 (germline): MNHNS, SASEGT. The CDR3 sequence: CASRKPGLADNEQFF. The CDR3 region has the DNA TGTGCCAGCAGGAAGCCGGGACTAGCCGATAATGAGCAGTTCTTC.

The V call is TRBV6-5, the J call TRBJ1-3; TRBD1 aligns across 11 bases. V trimming: 2 bases; J trimming: 4 bases; junction bases outside the gene matches: 1. Germline-derived CDR1 and CDR2 are MNHEY and SVGAGI. This CDR3 has 15 amino acids. This CDR3 reads CASSYGQGAGNTIYF. CDR3 coding DNA: TGTGCCAGCAGTTACGGACAGGGGGCAGGAAACACCATATATTTT.

The chain links TRBV6-1 to TRBJ1-1, with a weak D call TRBD1 (5 bases). The germline V gene encodes CDR1 MNHNS and CDR2 SASEGT. CDR3 length equals 13 residues. Trimming took off 4 bases at V and 5 bases at J, with 11 bases between the two ends. The CDR3 sequence is CASSARDLTEAFF. As DNA, the CDR3 is TGTGCCAGCAGTGCCAGGGATCTTACTGAAGCTTTCTTT.

This chain joins TRBV7-9 and TRBJ2-1, with TRBD2 matching 8 bases. Germline loops: CDR1 SEHNR, CDR2 FQNEAQ (reference sequence). The J segment lost 11 bases and the V segment lost 0 bases, leaving 9 bases of the junction unmatched. The CDR3 runs to 15 residues. The CDR3 is CASSLAGGRYRKQFF. The CDR3 bases are TGTGCCAGCAGCTTAGCCGGCGGGAGGTACCGAAAGCAGTTCTTC.

The genes are TRBV10-3 and TRBJ2-1, with D maybe TRBD1 (5 bases). The ends were cut back, 9 bases at V and 6 bases at J, with 9 bases in the middle. This CDR3 is built from 11 residues. Germline assignment: CDR1 ENHRY and CDR2 SYGVKD. CDR3 coding DNA: TGTGCCATGGACATAGGCAATGAGCAGTTCTTC. Encoded protein: CAMDIGNEQFF.

This clone was counted once. The chain joins TRBV7-9 to TRBJ2-5; D is unclear. Germline lookup yields CDR1 SEHNR and CDR2 FQNEAQ (reference sequence). There are 14 residues in the CDR3. Trimming removed 5 bases from V and 0 bases from J, with 10 bases in between. CDR3 sequence reads: CASSQSNYQETQYF. For the CDR3, the DNA is TGTGCCAGCAGCCAATCTAACTACCAAGAGACCCAGTACTTC.

The chain links TRBV5-1 to TRBJ2-7, with 8 nucleotides matching TRBD2. The CDR3 totals 16 residues. The germline CDR1 and CDR2 sequences are SGHRS and YFSETQ. V gave up 4 bases and J gave up 0 bases; unmatched junction bases: 9. The CDR3 nucleotides are TGCGCCAGCAGCAGGGAAACTAGCGGTCCCTCCTACGAGCAGTACTTC. It translates to CASSRETSGPSYEQYF.

The genes are TRBV29-1 and TRBJ2-1; no clear D. V lost 1 base, J lost 0 bases, and 7 bases lay in between. The germline V gene encodes CDR1 SQVTM and CDR2 ANQGSEA. This CDR3 contains 14 residues. CDR3 protein: CSVEGASSYNEQFF. The CDR3 DNA sequence: TGCAGCGTTGAAGGTGCGAGCTCCTACAATGAGCAGTTCTTC.

The chain carries TRBV5-1 and TRBJ1-1; D gene unclear. This CDR3 spans 13 amino acids. Per the germline V gene, CDR1 is SGHRS and CDR2 is YFSETQ. V lost 4 bases to trimming and J lost 4 bases, with 11 bases between them. The CDR3 nucleotides are TGCGCCAGCAGCCCCCTGACACCCACTGAAGCTTTCTTT. Translation: CASSPLTPTEAFF.

The chain has TRBV5-1 and TRBJ2-7; D is possibly TRBD1 (6 bases). V was pared by 4 bases and J by 1 base, with 15 bases between. Germline values: CDR1 SGHRS, CDR2 YFSETQ. This CDR3 region has 15 residues. The CDR3 protein is CASSRDGQGSYEQYF. CDR3 DNA: TGCGCCAGCAGCCGGGACGGCCAGGGGTCCTACGAGCAGTACTTC.

The chain uses TRBV28 and TRBJ2-5; possibly TRBD2 for D (7 bases). V was shortened by 5 bases and J by 2 bases, with 24 bases between the two germline ends. The germline CDR1 and CDR2 sequences are MDHEN and SYDVKM. This CDR3 has 18 residues. DNA of the CDR3: TGTGCCAGCAGTCCTCACCCAGGGGCCGTCGGGGGGCAAGAGACCCAGTACTTC. Amino acids: CASSPHPGAVGGQETQYF.

The chain recombines TRBV30 with TRBJ2-1, with D perhaps matching TRBD1 (6 bases). Germline lookup yields CDR1 GTSNPN and CDR2 SVGIG (reference sequence). V was trimmed by 2 bases and J by 2 bases, leaving 7 bases between them. This CDR3 region has 13 residues. CDR3: CAWSQGTYNEQFF. The CDR3 bases are TGTGCCTGGAGTCAGGGGACCTACAATGAGCAGTTCTTC.

The rearrangement links TRBV20-1 to TRBJ2-5; no reliable D call. The germline V gene has CDR1 DFQATT and CDR2 SNEGSKA (reference sequence). Deletions cut 6 bases from V and 4 bases from J, with 6 bases between. The CDR3 has 10 residues. In nucleotides, the CDR3 is TGCAGTGCGATACTAGAGACCCAGTACTTC. Amino acid sequence: CSAILETQYF.

The V and J genes are TRBV28 and TRBJ1-6, with a weak D call TRBD1 (5 bases). The CDR3 is 14 residues long. V gave up 7 bases and J gave up 7 bases, with 14 bases separating them. CDR1 MDHEN and CDR2 SYDVKM come from the germline V gene. This chain's CDR3 is CASNRGGWNSPLHF. The CDR3 nucleotides are TGTGCCAGCAACCGGGGGGGGTGGAATTCACCCCTCCACTTT.

The chain uses TRBV9 and TRBJ1-6, with a weak D call TRBD1 (6 bases). The germline gives CDR1 SGDLS, CDR2 YYNGEE. V was cut by 2 bases and J by 5 bases, with 14 bases left in between. The CDR3 sequence is 16 residues long. CDR3 in DNA: TGTGCCAGCAGCGTTTCCGGACAGCTAAATAATTCACCCCTCCACTTT. It encodes CASSVSGQLNNSPLHF.

Written as DNA, the CDR3 is TGTGCCAGCAGTTTACTTGGCAACCATCAGCCCCAGCATTTT. Amino acid sequence: CASSLLGNHQPQHF. The chain employs TRBV27 and TRBJ1-5; no clear D gene. The V and J ends lost 2 bases and 5 bases respectively, with 10 bases between them. CDR3 length: 14 amino acids. Germline V gives CDR1 MNHEY, CDR2 SMNVEV (reference sequence).

This chain links TRBV5-1 with TRBJ2-7, with 11 nucleotides matching TRBD1. With 6 bases clipped from V and 4 bases from J, the junction kept 9 bases outside the gene matches. Germline-derived CDR1 and CDR2 are SGHRS and YFSETQ. The CDR3 contains 15 residues. The CDR3 loop is CASNEGTGGFYEQYF. The CDR3 coding sequence is TGCGCCAGCAACGAAGGGACAGGGGGTTTTTACGAGCAGTACTTC.

The rearrangement uses TRBV10-3 and TRBJ1-5; 9 positions match TRBD1. V shed 6 bases and J 4 bases; nucleotides not matched to a gene: 7. CDR3 length equals 15 residues. Germline CDR1 reads ENHRY; CDR2 reads SYGVKD. The CDR3 spells CAISDRGTGNQPQHF. The CDR3 DNA is TGTGCCATCAGCGACAGAGGGACAGGGAATCAGCCCCAGCATTTT.

This clone showed up just a few times. V is TRBV6-6 and J is TRBJ1-4; D unresolved. Looked up from germline, CDR1 is MNHNY and CDR2 is SVGAGI (reference sequence). The length of the CDR3 is 14 residues. Trimming left V 2 bases short and J 8 bases short, with 12 bases between. Written as DNA, the CDR3 is TGTGCCAGCAGTTACCCCGGGTCGGGGGAAAAACTGTTTTTT. As protein: CASSYPGSGEKLFF.

This chain uses TRBV19 with TRBJ1-5; D gene uncertain. The CDR3 spans 15 residues. V was shortened by 3 bases and J by 0 bases, with 9 bases between the two germline ends. Per germline, CDR1 LNHDA and CDR2 SQIVND (reference sequence). CDR3 sequence (DNA): TGTGCCAGTAGTATCGGACTATATAGCAATCAGCCCCAGCATTTT. This sequence encodes CASSIGLYSNQPQHF.

This chain uses TRBV7-2 with TRBJ2-2; no clear D gene. The CDR3 has 13 amino acids. V lost 1 base to trimming and J lost 9 bases, with 9 bases between them. Per germline, CDR1 SGHTA and CDR2 FQGNSA. The CDR3 protein is CASSLVFSRELFF. CDR3 bases: TGTGCCAGCAGCTTAGTCTTTAGTAGGGAGCTGTTTTTT.

This sequence joins TRBV5-4 and TRBJ1-1, with 8 nucleotides matching TRBD1. Germline trimming cut 4 bases from V and 0 bases from J; bases unmatched to any gene: 2. The CDR3 is 14 residues long. Germline V CDR1 and CDR2: SGHNT, YYREEE (reference sequence). CDR3 region: CASSLQGVNTEAFF. The DNA of the CDR3 is TGTGCCAGCAGCCTACAGGGGGTGAACACTGAAGCTTTCTTT.

The CDR3 reads CATSRGTVSSNQPQHF. The DNA of the CDR3 is TGTGCCACCAGCAGAGGGACAGTATCTAGCAATCAGCCCCAGCATTTT. The chain couples TRBV15 to TRBJ1-5; D possibly corresponds to TRBD1 (6 bases). Germline CDR1 LNHNV, CDR2 YYDKDF (reference sequence). V shed 1 base and J shed 0 bases, with 10 bases lying between them. There are 16 residues in the CDR3.

The V gene is TRBV15, the J gene TRBJ2-3; TRBD2 agrees at 14 bases. The CDR3 is made up of 15 amino acids. Per the germline V gene, CDR1 is LNHNV and CDR2 is YYDKDF (reference sequence). The V gene end was trimmed by 0 bases and the J gene end by 14 bases; junction bases not matched to a gene: 7. CDR3 sequence: CATSRDRLAGGPVYF. The CDR3, as DNA: TGTGCCACCAGCAGAGATCGACTAGCGGGAGGGCCGGTGTATTTT.